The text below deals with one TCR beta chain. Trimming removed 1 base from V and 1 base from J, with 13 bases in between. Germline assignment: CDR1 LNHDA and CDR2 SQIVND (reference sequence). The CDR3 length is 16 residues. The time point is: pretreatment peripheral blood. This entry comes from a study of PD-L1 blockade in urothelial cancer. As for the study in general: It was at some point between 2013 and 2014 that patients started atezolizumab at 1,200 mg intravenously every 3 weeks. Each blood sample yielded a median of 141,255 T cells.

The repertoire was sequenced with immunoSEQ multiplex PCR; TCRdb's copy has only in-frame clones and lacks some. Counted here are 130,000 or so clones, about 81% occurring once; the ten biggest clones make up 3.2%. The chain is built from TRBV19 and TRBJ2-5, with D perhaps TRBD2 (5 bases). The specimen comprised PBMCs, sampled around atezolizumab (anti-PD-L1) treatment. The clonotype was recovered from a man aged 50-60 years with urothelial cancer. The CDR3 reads CASSIGGTGFQETQYF. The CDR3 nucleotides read TGTGCCAGTAGTATAGGGGGTACGGGATTCCAAGAGACCCAGTACTTC.